Below, 26 T cell receptor beta chains from the same sample are listed, as sequenced in a study of T cells expressing NK-cell markers (dated by TCRdb to 2020 to 2022). Library preparation employed 5' RACE. The reads were generated on an Illumina HiSeq 2000. TCRdb reprocessed the reads, reporting each CDR3 protein sequence once and no DNA. The table for this sample shows 200,000 to 300,000 distinct CDR3 sequences. 3.5% to 5% of the sample comes from the top ten. The sample was blood T cells: a sorted CD56 or NKG2C T cell subset, CD4+ or CD8+ T cells, or bulk PBMC T cells (not recorded which). Receptor source: a woman aged 18-70 years in good health.

The genes are TRBV4-3 and TRBJ1-2; the TCRdb D gene call, TRBD1, has no DNA to confirm it. The CDR3 loop spans 16 amino acids. Germline V gene data show CDR1 as LGHNA and CDR2 as YSLEER. The CDR3 region is CASSQDPGTGYYGYTF.

The chain joins TRBV7-2 to TRBJ2-7; lacking DNA, the TRBD1 call made by TCRdb goes unchecked. Germline V gives CDR1 SGHTA, CDR2 FQGNSA. The CDR3 runs 14 residues. The chain's CDR3 is CASSLEPPPYEQYF. The full variable domain, rest sourced from reference TRBV7-2 and TRBJ2-7, is GAGVSQSPSNKVTEKGKDVELRCDPISGHTALYWYRQSLGQGLEFLIYFQGNSAPDKSGLPSDRFSAERTGGSVSTLTIQRTQQEDSAVYLCASSLEPPPYEQYFGPGTRLTVT.

The J gene is TRBJ1-4, the V gene TRBV12-3 or TRBV12-4; TCRdb selects TRBD1, and the lack of DNA leaves this call unchecked. The CDR3 runs to 14 residues. This CDR3 reads CASTRTTGSEKLFF.

The rearrangement uses TRBV15 and TRBJ1-6; TCRdb calls TRBD1, which cannot be checked without DNA. Per the germline V gene, CDR1 is LNHNV and CDR2 is YYDKDF (reference sequence). The CDR3 sequence is 15 residues long. CDR3: CATSGGDREGSPLHF.

The V and J genes are TRBV12-3 or TRBV12-4 and TRBJ1-3; TCRdb gives TRBD1 as the D gene, but with no DNA this cannot be confirmed. The CDR3 contains 12 residues. CDR3 region: CASSFGGYTIYF.

The chain recombines TRBV7-2 with TRBJ2-7; TCRdb's assignment of TRBD1 cannot be checked, as there is no DNA. The CDR3 loop spans 14 amino acids. Germline CDR1 is SGHTA and CDR2 is FQGNSA. CDR3 sequence reads: CASSLGGLPYEQYF.

This chain connects TRBV29-1 to TRBJ2-7; there is no DNA to check the TCRdb D call of TRBD2. CDR1 and CDR2 (germline): SQVTM, ANQGSEA. This CDR3 region has 14 residues. The CDR3 loop reads CSAKLEGYSYEQYF.

The chain joins TRBV5-1 to TRBJ2-1; absent DNA, TCRdb's TRBD2 call cannot be checked. Germline V lookup: CDR1 SGHRS, CDR2 YFSETQ. This CDR3 spans 12 amino acids. CDR3: CASGEGLREQFF.

This sequence joins TRBV20-1 and TRBJ2-7; TCRdb gives TRBD1 as the D gene, but with no DNA this cannot be confirmed. The CDR3 length is 12 residues. The germline V gene has CDR1 DFQATT and CDR2 SNEGSKA (reference sequence). CDR3 amino acids: CSALSQGSEQYF.

This sequence joins TRBV5-6 and TRBJ2-1; TCRdb reports TRBD2, a call that lacks DNA to check it against. Germline assignment: CDR1 SGHDT and CDR2 YYEEEE. The CDR3 spans 17 residues. CDR3 sequence reads: CASSLVGTSGGYNEQFF.

The chain has TRBV7-6 and TRBJ2-6; TCRdb lists TRBD2, though no DNA is available to test this call. The CDR3 loop spans 18 amino acids. Germline V gene data show CDR1 as SGHVS and CDR2 as FNYEAQ. CDR3 protein: CASSPMTRGNSGANVLTF. The full variable domain, rest sourced from reference TRBV7-6 and TRBJ2-6, is GAGVSQSPRYKVTKRGQDVALRCDPISGHVSLYWYRQALGQGPEFLTYFNYEAQQDKSGLPNDRFSAERPEGSISTLTIQRTEQRDSAMYRCASSPMTRGNSGANVLTFGAGSRLTVL.

The chain employs TRBV2 and TRBJ1-5; TCRdb's assignment of TRBD1 cannot be checked, as there is no DNA. Per the germline V gene, CDR1 is SNHLY and CDR2 is FYNNEI. This CDR3 is built from 15 residues. This chain's CDR3 is CASSWGAGGGQPQHF.

The V and J genes are TRBV9 and TRBJ2-2. CDR1 SGDLS and CDR2 YYNGEE come from the germline V gene. The CDR3 runs 12 residues. CDR3: CASSVVTGELFF.

J is TRBJ2-1 and V is TRBV5-1; no DNA is available, so the TRBD1 call from TCRdb remains unchecked. CDR1 is SGHRS, CDR2 YFSETQ, per germline. CDR3 length: 15 residues. CDR3 sequence: CASSPTRETYNEQFF.

This chain connects TRBV6-2 or TRBV6-3 to TRBJ2-7; the TRBD1 assignment by TCRdb is unverifiable without DNA. This CDR3 comprises 14 residues. Per the germline V gene, CDR1 is MNHEY and CDR2 is SVGEGT. This chain's CDR3 is CASSPQGPSYEQYF.

This chain uses TRBV10-3 with TRBJ2-1; the D gene TCRdb calls, TRBD2, cannot be checked with no DNA. Germline lookup yields CDR1 ENHRY and CDR2 SYGVKD. This CDR3 comprises 13 residues. CDR3 region: CAISEREDNEQFF.

The chain has TRBV18 and TRBJ1-2. CDR1 is KGHSH and CDR2 is LQKENI in the germline V gene. CDR3 length: 11 residues. The CDR3: CASSETRGYTF. Full variable domain (missing parts from reference TRBV18 and TRBJ1-2): NAGVMQNPRHLVRRRGQEARLRCSPMKGHSHVYWYRQLPEEGLKFMVYLQKENIIDESGMPKERFSAEFPKEGPSILRIQQVVRGDSAAYFCASSETRGYTFGSGTRLTVV.

This chain uses TRBV20-1 with TRBJ2-1; there is no DNA to check the TCRdb D call of TRBD1. The CDR3 contains 16 residues. The germline V gene has CDR1 DFQATT and CDR2 SNEGSKA (reference sequence). CDR3 sequence reads: CSARSSLGRNYNEQFF.

The chain carries TRBV4-2 and TRBJ1-1; absent DNA, TCRdb's TRBD1 call cannot be checked. The CDR3 loop spans 14 amino acids. From germline, CDR1 is LGHNA and CDR2 YNFKEQ. The CDR3 loop reads CASRPLTGNTEAFF.

The rearrangement links TRBV20-1 to TRBJ1-1. The germline V gene has CDR1 DFQATT and CDR2 SNEGSKA (reference sequence). The CDR3 has 14 amino acids. The CDR3 protein is CSARVAHENTEAFF.

The chain carries TRBV6-2 or TRBV6-3 and TRBJ1-1; TCRdb reports TRBD1, a call that lacks DNA to check it against. The CDR3 sequence is 12 residues long. CDR1 MNHEY and CDR2 SVGEGT come from the germline V gene. CDR3 protein: CASNRAPSEAFF.

The CDR3 loop reads CAWSILAVRAFF. The chain carries TRBV30 and TRBJ1-1. This CDR3 is 12 amino acids long. Germline values: CDR1 GTSNPN, CDR2 SVGIG (reference sequence).

J is TRBJ2-3 and V is TRBV7-2; checking the TCRdb D call of TRBD1 is not possible without DNA. The CDR3 totals 15 residues. The V gene's germline CDR1 is SGHTA and CDR2 FQGNSA. The CDR3 protein is CASSARRGAVDTQYF.

The rearrangement uses TRBV12-3 or TRBV12-4 and TRBJ2-3; no DNA is available, so the TRBD1 call from TCRdb remains unchecked. This CDR3 contains 14 residues. The CDR3 region is CASSRDLPTDTQYF.

V gene TRBV11-2 combines with J gene TRBJ2-2. The CDR3 extends over 14 amino acids. Per germline, CDR1 SGHAT and CDR2 FQNNGV. Here the CDR3 reads CASSGSRETGELFF.

CDR3 protein: CSARRTSGVNYNEQFF. The chain carries TRBV20-1 and TRBJ2-1; TCRdb's D call of TRBD2 is untestable without DNA. The CDR3 is 16 amino acids. Germline V lookup: CDR1 DFQATT, CDR2 SNEGSKA (reference sequence).